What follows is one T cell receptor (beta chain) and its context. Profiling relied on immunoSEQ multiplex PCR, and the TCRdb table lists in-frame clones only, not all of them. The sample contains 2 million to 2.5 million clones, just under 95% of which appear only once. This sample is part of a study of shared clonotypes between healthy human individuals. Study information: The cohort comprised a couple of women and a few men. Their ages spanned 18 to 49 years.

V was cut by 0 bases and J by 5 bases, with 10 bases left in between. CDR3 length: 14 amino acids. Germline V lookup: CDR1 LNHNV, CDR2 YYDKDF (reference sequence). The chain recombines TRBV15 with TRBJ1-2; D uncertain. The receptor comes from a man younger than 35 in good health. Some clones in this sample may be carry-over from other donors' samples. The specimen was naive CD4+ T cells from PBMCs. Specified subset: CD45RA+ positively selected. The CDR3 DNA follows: TGTGCCACCAGCAGAGAAATAGGGCTTTATGGCTACACCTTC. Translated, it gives CATSREIGLYGYTF.